The 18 T cell receptor beta chains below all came from one sample that was sequenced in a study of T-cell reconstitution after alpha-beta-depleted transplantation in children. Library preparation (for TCRbeta) was performed with unique molecular identifiers. TCRdb itself ran the PCR reads through MiXCR, one entry per CDR3 protein. Of around 200,000 distinct CDR3 sequences listed, 6.5% to 7.5% were seen once; the top ten hold around 3%. Specimen: PBMCs from the stem cell graft donor, collected from the stem cell graft. These receptors were obtained from a human donor who donated a stem cell graft to a child with Wiskott-Aldrich syndrome.

There are many counts of this clonotype. The chain uses TRBV7-9 and TRBJ2-7; D remains unclear. Looked up from germline, CDR1 is SEHNR and CDR2 is FQNEAQ (reference sequence). The CDR3 sequence is 12 residues long. With 2 bases removed from V and 4 bases from J, the gap between germline ends came to 6 bases. CDR3 protein: CASSLSLYEQYF. The CDR3 DNA is TGTGCCAGCAGCTTATCTCTGTACGAGCAGTACTTC. Drawing the rest from reference TRBV7-9 and TRBJ2-7, the complete variable domain is DTGVSQNPRHKITKRGQNVTFRCDPISEHNRLYWYRQTLGQGPEFLTYFQNEAQLEKSRLLSDRFSAERPKGSFSTLEIQRTEQGDSAMYLCASSLSLYEQYFGPGTRLTVT.

This clonotype was counted at least ten times. V usage is TRBV10-3 and J usage is TRBJ1-4, with 10 bases that match TRBD1. Germline loops: CDR1 ENHRY, CDR2 SYGVKD. The CDR3 is 13 residues long. V lost 7 bases to trimming and J lost 8 bases; unmatched junction nucleotides: 4. CDR3 coding DNA: TGTGCCATCAAGGGGACAGGGGACGAAAAACTGTTTTTT. Translated: CAIKGTGDEKLFF.

This clonotype was seen many times. The chain combines TRBV10-3 with TRBJ2-2, with unresolved D. From germline, CDR1 is ENHRY and CDR2 SYGVKD. V dropped 7 bases and J dropped 0 bases, with 12 bases sitting between them. CDR3 size: 15 residues. This CDR3 reads CAITDLHPNTGELFF. CDR3 sequence (DNA): TGTGCCATCACTGATCTGCACCCGAACACCGGGGAGCTGTTTTTT.

The table lists this clonotype with a few counts. This chain links TRBV5-1 with TRBJ2-5, with 12 bases identical to TRBD2. This CDR3 contains 17 residues. V was clipped by 1 base and J by 0 bases; unmatched bases: 4. Per the germline V gene, CDR1 is SGHRS and CDR2 is YFSETQ. Here the CDR3 DNA reads TGCGCCAGCAGCTTGCCTGGACTAGCGGGGAACCAAGAGACCCAGTACTTC. Its protein product is CASSLPGLAGNQETQYF. Using reference TRBV5-1 and TRBJ2-5 for the parts outside the CDR3, the full variable domain is KAGVTQTPRYLIKTRGQQVTLSCSPISGHRSVSWYQQTPGQGLQFLFEYFSETQRNKGNFPGRFSGRQFSNSRSEMNVSTLELGDSALYLCASSLPGLAGNQETQYFGPGTRLLVL.

The chain links TRBV30 to TRBJ2-6, with D perhaps matching TRBD2 (5 bases). The CDR3 is 18 residues long. Trimming left V 4 bases short and J 0 bases short, with 19 bases between. The germline CDR1 and CDR2 sequences are GTSNPN and SVGIG (reference sequence). The CDR3 region has the DNA TGTGCCTGGACCCCCCGGGTGGGAGCGCGCTCTGGGGCCAACGTCCTGACTTTC. It yields the protein CAWTPRVGARSGANVLTF.

This clonotype was seen repeatedly, ten times or more. The rearrangement joins TRBV27 to TRBJ2-1; D gene ambiguous. This CDR3 comprises 16 residues. The V gene lost 8 bases and the J gene lost 4 bases, with 21 bases spanning the gap. The V gene's germline CDR1 is MNHEY and CDR2 SMNVEV (reference sequence). CDR3: CASLPNFGSDYNEQFF. The CDR3 region has the DNA TGTGCCAGCCTACCCAACTTCGGGTCCGATTACAATGAGCAGTTCTTC.

This clonotype was detected ten times or more. The J gene is TRBJ1-6, the V gene TRBV20-1; D may be TRBD1 (5 bases). From germline, CDR1 is DFQATT and CDR2 SNEGSKA (reference sequence). Trimming left V 6 bases short and J 14 bases short, with 20 bases between. The CDR3 sequence is 13 residues long. CDR3 bases: TGCAGTGCCCCCGGCCGGGGCAAGGATTCCCTCCACTTT. Translating gives CSAPGRGKDSLHF.

Many counts were recorded for this clonotype. The chain uses TRBV5-1 and TRBJ1-5; unclear D gene. Germline-derived CDR1 and CDR2 are SGHRS and YFSETQ. The CDR3 is 14 residues long. The V end lost 0 bases, the J end lost 6 bases, and 10 bases lay between the germline ends. The CDR3 spells CASSLDTGVQPQHF. DNA for the CDR3: TGCGCCAGCAGCTTGGATACTGGGGTTCAGCCCCAGCATTTT.

This clonotype was counted between two and nine times. The chain recombines TRBV25-1 with TRBJ1-2; D is uncertain. The germline V gene encodes CDR1 MGHDK and CDR2 SYGVNS. Deletions cut 2 bases from V and 3 bases from J, with 10 bases between. The CDR3 has 14 residues. Written as DNA, the CDR3 is TGTGCCAGCAGTGAAGGACCGTCTTACTATGGCTACACCTTC. Its protein product is CASSEGPSYYGYTF.

In this sample, this clonotype turned up many times. The genes are TRBV7-9 and TRBJ2-1; TRBD1 is a possible D gene (5 bases). CDR1 and CDR2 from the germline V gene are SEHNR and FQNEAQ (reference sequence). The ends were cut back, 1 base at V and 15 bases at J, with 16 bases in the middle. The CDR3 consists of 13 residues. CDR3 region: CASSLVPLRQPFF. In nucleotides, the CDR3 is TGTGCCAGCAGCTTAGTCCCATTAAGACAGCCGTTCTTC. Full variable domain (missing parts from reference TRBV7-9 and TRBJ2-1): DTGVSQNPRHKITKRGQNVTFRCDPISEHNRLYWYRQTLGQGPEFLTYFQNEAQLEKSRLLSDRFSAERPKGSFSTLEIQRTEQGDSAMYLCASSLVPLRQPFFGPGTRLTVL.

This clonotype was detected ten times or more. The V call is TRBV12-3 or TRBV12-4, the J call TRBJ2-4; 10 bases line up with TRBD1. J was trimmed by 8 bases and V by 1 base; bases with no gene match: 8. The CDR3 length is 16 residues. This CDR3 is CASSLEIGQGVHIQYF. The CDR3 region has the DNA TGTGCCAGCAGTTTAGAAATAGGACAGGGGGTCCACATTCAGTACTTC.

This clonotype was detected many times. This chain joins TRBV20-1 and TRBJ2-1; D gene ambiguous. Germline V lookup: CDR1 DFQATT, CDR2 SNEGSKA (reference sequence). CDR3 size: 11 residues. V dropped 6 bases and J dropped 7 bases, with 10 bases sitting between them. In DNA, the CDR3 is TGCAGTGCCCAGAGGACGAATGAGCAGTTCTTC. It encodes CSAQRTNEQFF.

The chain uses TRBV7-8 and TRBJ1-1; D is unclear. CDR3 size: 14 residues. The V end was cut by 2 bases, the J end by 8 bases, with 15 bases between. Germline V lookup: CDR1 SGHVS, CDR2 FQNEAQ. The CDR3 DNA reads as TGTGCCAGCAGCTTAAAGGTCGGGTCGCAGGAAGCTTTCTTT. Its protein is CASSLKVGSQEAFF.

This clonotype was counted ten times or more. V gene TRBV6-5 combines with J gene TRBJ1-5, with D possibly TRBD1 on 6 matching bases. CDR1 MNHEY and CDR2 SVGAGI come from the germline V gene. Trimming left V 4 bases short and J 8 bases short, with 15 bases between. This CDR3 has 14 amino acids. CDR3 region: CASSWGQVSEPQHF. Written as DNA, the CDR3 is TGTGCCAGCAGTTGGGGGCAGGTTTCAGAGCCCCAGCATTTT.

The chain employs TRBV27 and TRBJ1-2, with D unclear. CDR1 is MNHEY, CDR2 SMNVEV, per germline (reference sequence). CDR3 length: 14 amino acids. Trimming took 5 bases from V and 7 from J, leaving 17 bases between them. The CDR3: CASSPRSGAVGYTF. Written as DNA, the CDR3 is TGTGCCAGCAGTCCAAGGTCAGGTGCGGTTGGCTACACCTTC.

The table lists this clonotype with many counts. The genes are TRBV12-3 or TRBV12-4 and TRBJ2-7, with TRBD1 identical over 7 bases. The CDR3 is made up of 16 amino acids. J was trimmed by 3 bases and V by 5 bases; bases with no gene match: 13. CDR3 in DNA: TGTGCCAGCAGTCCCATAGACAGGGCCTCCCTCTACGAGCAGTACTTC. Translating gives CASSPIDRASLYEQYF.

This clonotype appeared many times. A read error may account for a junction end that differs from germline. The J gene is TRBJ1-1, the V gene TRBV5-1; D not certain. The germline CDR1 and CDR2 sequences are SGHRS and YFSETQ. The CDR3 is made up of 13 amino acids. The CDR3 sequence: CASSLGRNTEAFF. The CDR3 DNA is TGTGCCAGCAGCTTGGGCAGGAACACTGAAGCTTTCTTT.

This clonotype was picked up many times. The J gene is TRBJ1-1, the V gene TRBV7-2, with TRBD1 identical over 8 bases. The CDR3 has 13 amino acids. V lost 2 bases, J lost 10 bases, and 6 bases stayed unmatched. Germline CDR1 is SGHTA and CDR2 is FQGNSA. CDR3 in amino acids: CASSLLPDRGAFF. The CDR3 DNA reads as TGTGCCAGCAGCTTATTACCCGACAGGGGAGCTTTCTTT.